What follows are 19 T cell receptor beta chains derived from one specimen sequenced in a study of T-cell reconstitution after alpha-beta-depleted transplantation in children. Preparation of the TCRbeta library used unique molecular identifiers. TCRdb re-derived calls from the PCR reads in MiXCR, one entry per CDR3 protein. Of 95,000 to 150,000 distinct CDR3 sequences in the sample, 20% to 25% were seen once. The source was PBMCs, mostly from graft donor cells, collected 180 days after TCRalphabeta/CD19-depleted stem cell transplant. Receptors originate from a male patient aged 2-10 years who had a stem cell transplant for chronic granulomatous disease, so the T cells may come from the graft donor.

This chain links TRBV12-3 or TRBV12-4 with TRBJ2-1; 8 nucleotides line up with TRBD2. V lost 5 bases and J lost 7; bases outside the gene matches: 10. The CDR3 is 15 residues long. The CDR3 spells CASSREGQRGNEQFF. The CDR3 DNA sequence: TGTGCCAGCAGTCGGGAGGGCCAGCGTGGGAATGAGCAGTTCTTC.

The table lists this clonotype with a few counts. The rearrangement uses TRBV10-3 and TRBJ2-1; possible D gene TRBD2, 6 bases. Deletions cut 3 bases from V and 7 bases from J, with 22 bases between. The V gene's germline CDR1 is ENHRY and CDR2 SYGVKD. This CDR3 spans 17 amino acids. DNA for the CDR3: TGTGCCATCAGTGACGGTGTCGGCGGGATGGGAACAAATGAGCAGTTCTTC. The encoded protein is CAISDGVGGMGTNEQFF.

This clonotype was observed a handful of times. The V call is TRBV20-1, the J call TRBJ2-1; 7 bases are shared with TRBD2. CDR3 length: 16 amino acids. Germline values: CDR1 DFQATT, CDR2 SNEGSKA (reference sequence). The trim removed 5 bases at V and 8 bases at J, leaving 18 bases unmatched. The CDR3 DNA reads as TGCAGTGCTGCCCATTTCGCGGGAGAAGGTGAACATGAGCAGTTCTTC. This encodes CSAAHFAGEGEHEQFF.

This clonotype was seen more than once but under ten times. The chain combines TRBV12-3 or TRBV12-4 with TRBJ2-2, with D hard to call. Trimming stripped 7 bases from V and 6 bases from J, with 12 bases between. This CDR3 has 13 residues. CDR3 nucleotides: TGTGCCAGCAAACGTCTAGTGTCCGGGGAGCTGTTTTTT. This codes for CASKRLVSGELFF.

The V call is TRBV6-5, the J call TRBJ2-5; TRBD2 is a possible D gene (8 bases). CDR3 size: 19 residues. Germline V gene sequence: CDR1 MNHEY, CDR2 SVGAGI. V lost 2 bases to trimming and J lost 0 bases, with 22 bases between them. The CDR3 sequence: CASSYLWGGGGGNQETQYF. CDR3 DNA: TGTGCCAGCAGTTACCTGTGGGGAGGGGGCGGGGGGAACCAAGAGACCCAGTACTTC.

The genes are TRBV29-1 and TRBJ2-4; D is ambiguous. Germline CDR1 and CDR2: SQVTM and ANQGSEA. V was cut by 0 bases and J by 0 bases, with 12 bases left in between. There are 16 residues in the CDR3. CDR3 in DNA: TGCAGCGTTGAAGATGGGCCGGTACTAGCCAAAAACATTCAGTACTTC. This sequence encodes CSVEDGPVLAKNIQYF.

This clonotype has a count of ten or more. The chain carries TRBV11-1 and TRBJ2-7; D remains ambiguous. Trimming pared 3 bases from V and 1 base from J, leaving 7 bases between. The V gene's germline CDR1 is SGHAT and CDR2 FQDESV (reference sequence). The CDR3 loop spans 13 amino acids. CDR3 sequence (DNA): TGTGCCAGCAGCTTTAGTCTATCCTACGAGCAGTACTTC. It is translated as CASSFSLSYEQYF.

In DNA form, the CDR3 reads TGCAGTGCTAGTGGGGGAGACAGCCGCAATCAGCCCCAGCATTTT. Translation: CSASGGDSRNQPQHF. The J gene is TRBJ1-5, the V gene TRBV20-1, with D possibly TRBD1 on 5 matching bases. With 3 bases removed from V and 2 bases from J, the gap between germline ends came to 14 bases. The CDR3 loop spans 15 amino acids. The germline CDR1 and CDR2 sequences are DFQATT and SNEGSKA (reference sequence).

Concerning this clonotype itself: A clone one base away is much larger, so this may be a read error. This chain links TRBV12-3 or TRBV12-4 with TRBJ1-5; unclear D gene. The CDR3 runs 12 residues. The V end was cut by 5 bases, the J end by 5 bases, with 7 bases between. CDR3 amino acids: CASSAYHQPQHF. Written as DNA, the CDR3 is TGTGCCAGCAGTGCATACCATCAGCCCCAGCATTTT.

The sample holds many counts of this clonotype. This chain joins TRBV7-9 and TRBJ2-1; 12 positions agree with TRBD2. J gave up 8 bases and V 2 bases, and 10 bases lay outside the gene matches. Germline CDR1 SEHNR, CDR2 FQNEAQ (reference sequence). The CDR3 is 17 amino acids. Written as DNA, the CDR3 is TGTGCCAGCAGCTTACCTGGACTAGCGGGGAGAATGGATGAGCAGTTCTTC. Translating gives CASSLPGLAGRMDEQFF.

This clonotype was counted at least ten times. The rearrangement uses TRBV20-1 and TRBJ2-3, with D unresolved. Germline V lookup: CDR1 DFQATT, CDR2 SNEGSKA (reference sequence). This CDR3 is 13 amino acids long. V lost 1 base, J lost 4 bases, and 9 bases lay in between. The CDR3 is CSARGPSPDTQYF. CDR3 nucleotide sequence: TGCAGTGCTAGAGGCCCCAGTCCAGATACGCAGTATTTT.

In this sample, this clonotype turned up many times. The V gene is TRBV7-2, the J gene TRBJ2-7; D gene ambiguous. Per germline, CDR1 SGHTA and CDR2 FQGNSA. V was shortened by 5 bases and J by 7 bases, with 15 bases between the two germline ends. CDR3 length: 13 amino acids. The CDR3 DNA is TGTGCCAGCAGCCCTGGCTGGTTCCTAGAGCAGTACTTC. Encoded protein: CASSPGWFLEQYF.

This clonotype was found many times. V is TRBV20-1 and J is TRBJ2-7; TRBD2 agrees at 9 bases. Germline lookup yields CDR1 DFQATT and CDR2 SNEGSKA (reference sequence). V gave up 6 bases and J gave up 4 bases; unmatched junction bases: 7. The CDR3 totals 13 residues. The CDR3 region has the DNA TGCAGTGCCACAAGCGGGAGGTCTTACGAGCAGTACTTC. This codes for CSATSGRSYEQYF.

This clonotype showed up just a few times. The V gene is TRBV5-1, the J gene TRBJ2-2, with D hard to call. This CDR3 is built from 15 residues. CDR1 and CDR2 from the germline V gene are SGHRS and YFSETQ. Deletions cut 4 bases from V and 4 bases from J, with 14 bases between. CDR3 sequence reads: CASSPETPPTGELFF. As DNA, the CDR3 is TGCGCCAGCAGCCCTGAGACACCGCCCACCGGGGAGCTGTTTTTT. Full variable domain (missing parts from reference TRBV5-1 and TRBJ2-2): KAGVTQTPRYLIKTRGQQVTLSCSPISGHRSVSWYQQTPGQGLQFLFEYFSETQRNKGNFPGRFSGRQFSNSRSEMNVSTLELGDSALYLCASSPETPPTGELFFGEGSRLTVL.

Here the CDR3 reads CSVIEGYTF. In nucleotides, the CDR3 is TGCAGCGTTATTGAGGGCTACACCTTC. V gene TRBV29-1 combines with J gene TRBJ1-2; D is uncertain. Deletions cut 5 bases from V and 8 bases from J, with 6 bases between. CDR1 is SQVTM and CDR2 is ANQGSEA in the germline V gene. The CDR3 consists of 9 residues.

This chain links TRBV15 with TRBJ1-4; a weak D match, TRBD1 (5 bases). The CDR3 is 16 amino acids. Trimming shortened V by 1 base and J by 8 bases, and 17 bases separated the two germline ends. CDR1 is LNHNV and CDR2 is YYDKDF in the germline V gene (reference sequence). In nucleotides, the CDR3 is TGTGCCACCAGCAGAGGCCGTTGGCAGGGAAACGAAAAACTGTTTTTT. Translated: CATSRGRWQGNEKLFF.

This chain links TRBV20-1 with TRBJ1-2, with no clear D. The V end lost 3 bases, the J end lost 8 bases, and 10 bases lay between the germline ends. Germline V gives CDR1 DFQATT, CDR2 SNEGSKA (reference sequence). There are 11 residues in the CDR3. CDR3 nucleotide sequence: TGCAGTGCTAGGATAGGGTACGGCTACACCTTC. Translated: CSARIGYGYTF.

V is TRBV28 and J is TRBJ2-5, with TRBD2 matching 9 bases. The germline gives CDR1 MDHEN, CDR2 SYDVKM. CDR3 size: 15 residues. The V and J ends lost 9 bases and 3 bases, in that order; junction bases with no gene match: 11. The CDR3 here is CASSDSGRKEETQYF. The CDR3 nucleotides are TGTGCCAGTTCGGATAGCGGGAGAAAAGAAGAGACCCAGTACTTC.

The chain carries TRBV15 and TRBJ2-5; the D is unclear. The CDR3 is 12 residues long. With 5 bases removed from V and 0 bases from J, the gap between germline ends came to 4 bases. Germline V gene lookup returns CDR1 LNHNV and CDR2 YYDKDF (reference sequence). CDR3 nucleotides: TGTGCCACCAGCTTGTACCAAGAGACCCAGTACTTC. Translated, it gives CATSLYQETQYF.